This T cell receptor beta chain was sequenced during a study of blood T cell repertoires in COVID-19. In the study overall: Material from acute and convalescent COVID-19 was sourced from the United States, Italy and Spain.

CDR1 and CDR2 (germline): MDHEN, SYDVKM. CDR3 length: 23 residues. With 1 base clipped from V and 9 bases from J, the junction kept 35 bases outside the gene matches. Here immunoSEQ multiplex PCR was the method, and the copy in TCRdb shows in-frame clones only, minus some. This sample has 270,000 or so clones, with approximately 90% found just once. Sequenced input: PBMCs or T cells enriched from blood (not recorded which). The rearrangement uses TRBV28 and TRBJ1-2, with 7 bases matching TRBD1. The origin of this receptor is a man in his forties who had been exposed to COVID-19. The CDR3 sequence is CASSLLVDSLRARALGGHLSYTF. The CDR3 nucleotides read TGTGCCAGCAGTTTATTAGTTGACTCTCTACGGGCCAGGGCATTAGGGGGCCACCTGAGCTACACCTTC.